The rows below give T cell receptor beta chains drawn from one sample of a study of T cell responses to AZD1222 COVID-19 vaccine. Repertoires were generated with immunoSEQ multiplex PCR, while TCRdb's copy carries only in-frame clones and drops some. The sample holds some 97,000 clones; about 89% are singletons and the top ten take 16%. The material was peripheral blood, obtained on day 0 of AZD1222 vaccination. The receptor set was obtained from an adult in good health. Both conserved end residues are part of each CDR3. Fields, in order: D gene, clone size, J gene, V gene, CDR3 protein, CDR3 DNA. A D gene is named only where the DNA matches it firmly. Rows give clone size only sometimes, using once, few, many, or a class for an expanded clone.

>.|.|TRBJ1-1|TRBV24-1
CATSDSLGPEAFF
TGTGCCACCAGTGATTCCTTAGGGCCCGAAGCTTTCTTT
>.|once|TRBJ2-3|TRBV6-1
CASSEGTDTQYF
TGTGCCAGCAGTGAAGGGACAGATACGCAGTATTTT
>.|.|TRBJ1-1|TRBV6-1
CASSEGGREAFF
TGTGCCAGCAGTGAAGGGGGGAGGGAAGCTTTCTTT
>.|once|TRBJ2-6|TRBV11-2
CASSPGGSGANVLTF
TGTGCCAGCAGCCCTGGGGGCTCTGGGGCCAACGTCCTGACTTTC
>.|.|TRBJ2-3|TRBV10-3
CAISERDDSTDTQYF
TGTGCCATCAGTGAAAGGGACGACAGCACAGATACGCAGTATTTT
>.|.|TRBJ1-1|TRBV5-4
CASSLAVGGRWAAEAFF
TGTGCCAGCAGCTTGGCCGTAGGGGGGCGATGGGCAGCTGAAGCTTTCTTT
>.|.|TRBJ1-6|TRBV4-2
CASSQDPQSSYNSPLHF
TGTGCCAGCAGCCAAGATCCCCAGAGCTCCTATAATTCACCCCTCCACTTT
>.|.|TRBJ1-2|TRBV5-1
CASSTQGNYGYTF
TGCGCCAGCAGTACACAGGGTAACTATGGCTACACCTTC
>.|.|TRBJ2-6|TRBV3-1/TRBV3-2
CASSHGPVDSGANVLTF
TGTGCCAGCAGCCACGGACCGGTTGACTCTGGGGCCAACGTCCTGACTTTC
>.|.|TRBJ1-5|TRBV20-1
CSASGQRIGNQPQHF
TGCAGTGCTAGTGGACAGCGAATCGGCAATCAGCCCCAGCATTTT
>TRBD1|.|TRBJ1-4|TRBV5-1
CASSLDRGGVGEKLFF
TGCGCCAGCAGCTTGGACAGGGGAGGCGTTGGTGAAAAACTGTTTTTT
>TRBD1|.|TRBJ1-1|TRBV5-1
CASSSATGVGTEAFF
TGCGCCAGCAGCTCCGCGACAGGGGTAGGGACTGAAGCTTTCTTT
>.|once|TRBJ2-2|TRBV3-1/TRBV3-2
CASSQVPDTGELFF
TGTGCCAGCAGCCAAGTCCCGGACACCGGGGAGCTGTTTTTT
>TRBD1|.|TRBJ1-5|TRBV28
CASRDRESINQPQHF
TGTGCCAGCAGGGACAGGGAATCCATCAATCAGCCCCAGCATTTT
>.|.|TRBJ2-7|TRBV28
CASSAGQTYEQYF
TGTGCCAGCAGTGCGGGACAGACGTACGAGCAGTACTTC
>.|.|TRBJ1-2|TRBV19
CASSPKGGKGGNYGYTF
TGTGCCAGTAGTCCCAAGGGAGGGAAAGGGGGTAACTATGGCTACACCTTC
>.|.|TRBJ2-1|TRBV15
CATTSTVPYNEQFF
TGTGCCACCACCTCCACGGTCCCCTACAATGAGCAGTTCTTC
>.|.|TRBJ2-5|TRBV27
CASSLSFTVQETQYF
TGTGCCAGCAGTTTATCTTTCACGGTCCAAGAGACCCAGTACTTC
>TRBD1|few|TRBJ1-1|TRBV27
CASSLGQVGDTEAFF
TGTGCCAGCAGTCTGGGACAGGTTGGAGACACTGAAGCTTTCTTT
>.|.|TRBJ2-6|TRBV6-6
CASSQSSGANVLTF
TGTGCCAGCAGTCAGAGCTCTGGGGCCAACGTCCTGACTTTC
>.|.|TRBJ1-4|TRBV2
CASSVFRTTNEKLFF
TGTGCCAGCAGCGTATTCAGAACAACTAATGAAAAACTGTTTTTT
>.|few|TRBJ2-7|TRBV19
CASSIVPSYEQYF
TGTGCCAGTAGTATAGTCCCCTCCTACGAGCAGTACTTC
>.|once|TRBJ2-5|TRBV27
CASCLTGETQYF
TGTGCCAGCTGCTTGACGGGAGAGACCCAGTACTTC
>.|.|TRBJ2-1|TRBV11-3
CASSPWGNINNEQFF
TGTGCCAGCAGCCCTTGGGGAAACATCAACAATGAGCAGTTCTTC
>.|.|TRBJ1-1|TRBV11-2
CASSRLRNTEAFF
TGTGCCAGCAGCCGTTTAAGAAACACTGAAGCTTTCTTT
>.|many|TRBJ1-1|TRBV10-2
CASSESESLTEAFF
TGCGCCAGCAGTGAGTCGGAGAGCCTAACTGAAGCTTTCTTT
>.|.|TRBJ2-7|TRBV29-1
CSVRWTTGYEQYF
TGCAGCGTTCGGTGGACGACGGGCTACGAGCAGTACTTC
>.|.|TRBJ2-2|TRBV7-9
CASSQRSPNTGELFF
TGTGCCAGCAGCCAAAGGTCCCCGAACACCGGGGAGCTGTTTTTT
>.|once|TRBJ1-2|TRBV7-8
CASSSSLQPGYTF
TGTGCCAGCAGCTCCAGTCTTCAGCCTGGCTACACCTTC
>.|.|TRBJ1-5|TRBV10-2
CASWGEQGQPQHF
TGCGCCAGCTGGGGAGAACAGGGTCAGCCCCAGCATTTT
>.|.|TRBJ1-2|TRBV5-1
CASSTSGVGYTF
TGCGCCAGCAGCACTTCAGGGGTTGGCTACACCTTC
>.|.|TRBJ2-7|TRBV5-1
CASSFGGLPSYEQYF
TGCGCCAGCAGCTTCGGGGGCTTACCCTCCTACGAGCAGTACTTC
>TRBD2|.|TRBJ2-6|TRBV3-1/TRBV3-2
CASSSRSGRLPSGANVLTF
TGTGCCAGCAGCTCCCGAAGCGGGAGGCTTCCCTCTGGGGCCAACGTCCTGACTTTC
>.|.|TRBJ1-2|TRBV9
CASSVAGSSTAYGYTF
TGTGCCAGCAGCGTAGCGGGTAGTTCGACTGCCTATGGCTACACCTTC
>.|.|TRBJ2-5|TRBV9
CASSPAAQETQYF
TGTGCCAGCAGCCCGGCGGCCCAAGAGACCCAGTACTTC
>.|many|TRBJ1-5|TRBV5-1
CASSFNGGGNQPQHF
TGCGCCAGCAGTTTCAACGGGGGTGGCAATCAGCCCCAGCATTTT
>.|.|TRBJ1-2|TRBV12-3/TRBV12-4
CASSLTGGYGYTF
TGTGCCAGCAGTCTAACAGGCGGGTATGGCTACACCTTC
>.|.|TRBJ2-7|TRBV29-1
CSVELAGSYEQYF
TGCAGCGTTGAGTTGGCAGGGTCCTACGAGCAGTACTTC
>.|.|TRBJ1-1|TRBV6-4
CASSRLRNTEAFF
TGTGCCAGCAGTCGACTGCGGAACACTGAAGCTTTCTTT
>TRBD1|.|TRBJ1-3|TRBV5-1
CASRPGTGGRGNTIYF
TGCGCCAGCAGGCCCGGGACAGGGGGCAGGGGAAACACCATATATTTT
>TRBD1|.|TRBJ2-7|TRBV7-9
CASSRQGAADSYEQYF
TGTGCCAGCAGCAGACAGGGGGCAGCTGACTCCTACGAGCAGTACTTC
>TRBD2|many|TRBJ2-2|TRBV7-3
CASSLLTGLADAGELFF
TGTGCCAGCAGCTTACTGACGGGACTAGCGGACGCCGGGGAGCTGTTTTTT